Sequencing of this T cell receptor (beta chain) was carried out in a study of T cells in Graves' hyperthyroidism and ophthalmopathy. The CDR3 runs 13 residues. CDR1 SEHNR and CDR2 FQNEAQ come from the germline V gene (reference sequence). The germline V and J ends were trimmed by 4 bases and 6 bases, with 12 bases remaining between them. This clonotype came up a few times. TCR beta CDR3 region amplification was performed from RNA transcripts. The primer set for the first-round RT-PCR of the TCR CDR3 was HTBI. TCRdb redid the calling of the multiplex PCR reads with MiXCR, one entry per CDR3 protein. This table has around 690,000 distinct CDR3 sequences, about a fifth appearing once.

This clonotype was sampled from a man younger than 40 with Graves' ophthalmopathy. The chain uses TRBV7-9 and TRBJ1-2; D unclear. The sequenced sample was blood. In nucleotides, the CDR3 is TGTGCCAGCAGCTCAGGAGGCCCGGATGGCTACACCTTC. Encoded protein: CASSSGGPDGYTF.